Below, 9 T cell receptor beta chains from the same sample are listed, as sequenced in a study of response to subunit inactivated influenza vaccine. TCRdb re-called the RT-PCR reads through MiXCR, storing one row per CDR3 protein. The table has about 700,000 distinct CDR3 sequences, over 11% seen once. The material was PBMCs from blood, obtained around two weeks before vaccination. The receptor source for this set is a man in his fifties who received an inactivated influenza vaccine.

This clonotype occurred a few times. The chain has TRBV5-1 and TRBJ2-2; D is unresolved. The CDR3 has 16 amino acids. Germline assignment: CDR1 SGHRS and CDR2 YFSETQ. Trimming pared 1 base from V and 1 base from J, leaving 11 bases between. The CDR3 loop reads CASSLSGGKNTGELFF. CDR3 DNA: TGCGCCAGCAGCTTGTCCGGCGGAAAGAACACCGGGGAGCTGTTTTTT.

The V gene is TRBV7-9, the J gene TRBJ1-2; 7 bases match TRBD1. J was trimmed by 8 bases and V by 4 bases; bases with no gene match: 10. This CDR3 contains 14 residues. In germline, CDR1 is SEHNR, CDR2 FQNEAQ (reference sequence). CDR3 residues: CASSSTTGTSGYTF. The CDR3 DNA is TGTGCCAGCAGCTCGACGACAGGGACGAGCGGCTACACCTTC.

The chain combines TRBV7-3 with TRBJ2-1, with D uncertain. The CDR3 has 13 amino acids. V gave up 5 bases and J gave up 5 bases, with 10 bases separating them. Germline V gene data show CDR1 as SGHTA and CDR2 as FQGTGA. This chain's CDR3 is CASSHGRHNEQFF. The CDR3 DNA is TGTGCCAGCAGCCACGGAAGACACAATGAGCAGTTCTTC.

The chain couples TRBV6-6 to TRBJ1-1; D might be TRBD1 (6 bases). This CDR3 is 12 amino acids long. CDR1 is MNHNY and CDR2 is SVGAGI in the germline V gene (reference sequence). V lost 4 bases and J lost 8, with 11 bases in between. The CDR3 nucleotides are TGTGCCAGCAGTTTCCTCGACAGGGAAGCTTTCTTT. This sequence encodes CASSFLDREAFF.

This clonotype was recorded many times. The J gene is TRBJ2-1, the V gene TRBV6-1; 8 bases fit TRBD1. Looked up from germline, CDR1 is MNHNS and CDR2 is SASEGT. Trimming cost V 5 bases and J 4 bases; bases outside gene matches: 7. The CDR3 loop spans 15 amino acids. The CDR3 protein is CASSLRQGQYNEQFF. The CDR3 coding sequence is TGTGCCAGCAGTCTTCGACAGGGGCAGTACAATGAGCAGTTCTTC.

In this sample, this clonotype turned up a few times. This CDR3 is CASSLDGRQAFF. The CDR3 region has the DNA TGCGCCAGCAGCCTAGACGGCCGTCAAGCTTTCTTT. The chain employs TRBV5-1 and TRBJ1-1; D uncertain. V shed 4 bases and J shed 9 bases, with 13 bases lying between them. The CDR3 is 12 residues long. Germline V gene lookup returns CDR1 SGHRS and CDR2 YFSETQ.

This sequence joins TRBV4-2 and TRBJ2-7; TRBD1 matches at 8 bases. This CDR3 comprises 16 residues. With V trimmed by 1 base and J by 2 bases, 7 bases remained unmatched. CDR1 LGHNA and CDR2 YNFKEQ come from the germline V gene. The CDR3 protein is CASSQAGTGGAYEQYF. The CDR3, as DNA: TGTGCCAGCAGCCAAGCCGGGACAGGTGGAGCCTACGAGCAGTACTTC.

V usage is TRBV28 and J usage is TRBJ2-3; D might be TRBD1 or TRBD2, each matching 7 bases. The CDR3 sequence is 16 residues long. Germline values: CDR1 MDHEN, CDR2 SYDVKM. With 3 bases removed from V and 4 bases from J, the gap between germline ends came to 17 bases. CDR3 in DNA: TGTGCCAGCAGTTTCGCTCCCCAGGGGGGGCCAGATACGCAGTATTTT. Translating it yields CASSFAPQGGPDTQYF.

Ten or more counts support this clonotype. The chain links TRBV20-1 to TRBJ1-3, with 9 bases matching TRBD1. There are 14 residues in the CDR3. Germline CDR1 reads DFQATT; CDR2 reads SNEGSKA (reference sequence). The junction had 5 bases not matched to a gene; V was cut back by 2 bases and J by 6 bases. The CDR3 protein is CSARKQGALNTIYF. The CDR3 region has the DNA TGCAGTGCTAGAAAACAGGGGGCCTTAAACACCATATATTTT.